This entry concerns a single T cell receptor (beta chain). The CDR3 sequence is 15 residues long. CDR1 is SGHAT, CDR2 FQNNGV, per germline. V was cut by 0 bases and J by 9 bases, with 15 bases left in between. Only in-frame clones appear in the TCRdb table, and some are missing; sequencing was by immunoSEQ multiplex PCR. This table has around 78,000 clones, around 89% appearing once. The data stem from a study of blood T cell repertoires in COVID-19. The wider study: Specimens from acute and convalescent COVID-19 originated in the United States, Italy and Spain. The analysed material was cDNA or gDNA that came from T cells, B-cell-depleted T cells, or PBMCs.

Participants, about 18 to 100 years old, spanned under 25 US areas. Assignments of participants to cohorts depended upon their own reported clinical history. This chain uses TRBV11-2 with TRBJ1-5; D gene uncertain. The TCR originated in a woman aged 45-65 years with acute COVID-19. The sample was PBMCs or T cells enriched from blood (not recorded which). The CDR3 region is CASSLDREGLGPQHF. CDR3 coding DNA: TGTGCCAGCAGCTTAGATCGAGAGGGTCTAGGGCCCCAGCATTTT.